Shown below are 17 T cell receptor beta chains from a single sample sequenced in a study of vaccination effects on CD4 cells after COVID-19. Expansion with viral peptide pools was applied to antigen-specific CD4+ T cells by the ViraFEST assay prior to sequencing. Researchers isolated CD4+ T cells once ten to eleven days of culture had elapsed. No vaccinee had earlier SARS-CoV-2 infection, and nucleocapsid antibodies were negative. The antigens for these receptors are not known. Assay: immunoSEQ multiplex PCR; the TCRdb copy retains only in-frame clones and omits some. The sample comprises about 43,000 clones, roughly 72% of which are singletons, and approximately 11% rests with the top ten. The sample consisted of CD4+ T cells from PBMCs cultured with SARS-CoV-2 spike peptides, taken before COVID-19 vaccination. The receptors derive from a human donor who received a COVID-19 vaccine.

V gene TRBV6-5 combines with J gene TRBJ2-4; 7 bases align to TRBD1. The CDR3 is 15 amino acids. V shed 6 bases and J 5 bases; nucleotides not matched to a gene: 10. Germline V CDR1 and CDR2: MNHEY, SVGAGI. This chain's CDR3 is CASSIYDRVQNIQYF. The CDR3 DNA follows: TGTGCCAGCAGCATTTATGACAGGGTGCAAAACATTCAGTACTTC.

The J gene is TRBJ2-1, the V gene TRBV9; a weak D match, TRBD1 (6 bases). The germline CDR1 and CDR2 sequences are SGDLS and YYNGEE. Trimming left V 4 bases short and J 0 bases short, with 11 bases between. The CDR3 is made up of 15 amino acids. CDR3 DNA sequence: TGTGCCAGCAGCACTCAGGGGACCTCCTACAATGAGCAGTTCTTC. Protein: CASSTQGTSYNEQFF.

The chain uses TRBV29-1 and TRBJ2-3, with D possibly matching TRBD1 (5 bases). In germline, CDR1 is SQVTM, CDR2 ANQGSEA. This CDR3 has 17 residues. V was shortened by 1 base and J by 2 bases, with 19 bases between the two germline ends. The CDR3 nucleotides are TGCAGCGTTGAAGGGTTTCAGGGATGGTCGGTCACAGATACGCAGTATTTT. Amino acid sequence: CSVEGFQGWSVTDTQYF.

J is TRBJ2-3 and V is TRBV24-1; 8 bases agree with TRBD1. V lost 4 bases, J lost 5 bases, and 7 bases stayed unmatched. Per germline, CDR1 KGHDR and CDR2 SFDVKD. This CDR3 comprises 15 residues. The CDR3 DNA follows: TGTGCCACCAGTGACCCCGGACAGGGAATAGATACGCAGTATTTT. This encodes CATSDPGQGIDTQYF.

This chain connects TRBV27 to TRBJ2-1; 10 bases are a match to TRBD1. V gave up 7 bases and J gave up 7 bases; unmatched junction bases: 4. Germline CDR1 reads MNHEY; CDR2 reads SMNVEV (reference sequence). The CDR3 loop spans 13 amino acids. CDR3 loop: CASKRQGANEQFF. The CDR3 nucleotides read TGTGCCAGCAAAAGACAGGGGGCGAATGAGCAGTTCTTC.

V and J are TRBV2 and TRBJ2-5; D is possibly TRBD1 (7 bases). Germline CDR1 SNHLY, CDR2 FYNNEI. The CDR3 loop spans 13 amino acids. Trimming cost V 3 bases and J 5 bases, with 10 bases left between them. CDR3 in DNA: TGTGCCAGCAGTGACAGGGGGAGGGAGACCCAGTACTTC. This sequence encodes CASSDRGRETQYF. Full variable domain (remainder filled in from reference TRBV2 and TRBJ2-5): EPEVTQTPSHQVTQMGQEVILRCVPISNHLYFYWYRQILGQKVEFLVSFYNNEISEKSEIFDDQFSVERPDGSNFTLKIRSTKLEDSAMYFCASSDRGRETQYFGPGTRLLVL.

The CDR3 nucleotides read TGTGCCAGCAGCCGGAGAGTAACTAATGAAAAACTGTTTTTT. Translation: CASSRRVTNEKLFF. V gene TRBV5-6 combines with J gene TRBJ1-4; D is unresolved. V lost 4 bases to trimming and J lost 1 base, with 8 bases between them. Germline CDR1 reads SGHDT; CDR2 reads YYEEEE. This CDR3 spans 14 amino acids.

This rearrangement joins TRBV12-5 to TRBJ1-4; 7 bases fit TRBD1. Losses at the gene ends were 0 bases for V and 5 bases for J; bases not matched to a gene: 3. The CDR3 has 15 residues. Germline CDR1 and CDR2: LGHNT and FRNRAP. DNA for the CDR3: TGTGCTAGTGGTTTGGTCAGGGGGAGGAATGAAAAACTGTTTTTT. This translates into CASGLVRGRNEKLFF.

This chain joins TRBV6-2 or TRBV6-3 and TRBJ2-4; D is uncertain. V dropped 6 bases and J dropped 0 bases, with 18 bases sitting between them. CDR1 and CDR2 (germline): MNHEY, SVGEGT. The CDR3 is made up of 17 amino acids. CDR3 protein: CASSLRLEVVAKNIQYF. CDR3 nucleotides: TGTGCCAGCAGCCTCCGATTAGAAGTTGTAGCCAAAAACATTCAGTACTTC.

The chain carries TRBV24-1 and TRBJ2-1, with a weak D call TRBD2 (6 bases). Germline CDR1 and CDR2: KGHDR and SFDVKD. The length of the CDR3 is 17 residues. The V and J ends lost 5 bases and 2 bases respectively, with 18 bases between them. CDR3 nucleotide sequence: TGTGCCACCAGTGCTCCCCCAAGGGCGGGGACCTACAATGAGCAGTTCTTC. Translation: CATSAPPRAGTYNEQFF.

This sequence joins TRBV7-2 and TRBJ2-3; tentatively, D is TRBD1 (6 bases). Germline CDR1 and CDR2: SGHTA and FQGNSA. CDR3 length equals 15 residues. Trimming cost V 5 bases and J 2 bases, with 14 bases left between them. CDR3 loop: CASSQPTGPTDTQYF. The CDR3 DNA follows: TGTGCCAGCAGCCAACCGACAGGACCCACAGATACGCAGTATTTT.

The chain is built from TRBV9 and TRBJ1-6; TRBD1 matches 8 bases. In germline, CDR1 is SGDLS, CDR2 YYNGEE. With 2 bases clipped from V and 6 bases from J, the junction kept 4 bases outside the gene matches. This CDR3 has 15 residues. Here the CDR3 reads CASSVGTGANSPLHF. In DNA form, the CDR3 reads TGTGCCAGCAGCGTGGGGACAGGCGCTAATTCACCCCTCCACTTT. The variable domain in full, completed from reference TRBV9 and TRBJ1-6, reads DSGVTQTPKHLITATGQRVTLRCSPRSGDLSVYWYQQSLDQGLQFLIQYYNGEERAKGNILERFSAQQFPDLHSELNLSSLELGDSALYFCASSVGTGANSPLHFGNGTRLTVT.

This chain links TRBV5-1 with TRBJ2-7; D is ambiguous. Per the germline V gene, CDR1 is SGHRS and CDR2 is YFSETQ. Trimming removed 0 bases at V and 3 bases at J, with 7 bases between. This CDR3 has 13 amino acids. CDR3 sequence reads: CASSLESHYEQYV. The CDR3 coding sequence is TGCGCCAGCAGCTTGGAATCGCACTACGAGCAGTACGTC.

This clone has just one count. This chain uses TRBV24-1 with TRBJ1-5; 9 nucleotides align to TRBD1. After removal of 4 bases from V and 5 bases from J, the junction contained 17 bases not matched to a gene. The CDR3 is made up of 19 amino acids. Germline CDR1 reads KGHDR; CDR2 reads SFDVKD. CDR3 residues: CATSDSKTGTGIFDQPQHF. The CDR3 DNA reads TGTGCCACCAGTGACTCAAAAACCGGGACAGGGATTTTCGATCAGCCCCAGCATTTT.

V and J are TRBV5-4 and TRBJ2-1; D is unclear. CDR1 SGHNT and CDR2 YYREEE come from the germline V gene (reference sequence). V was clipped by 0 bases and J by 0 bases, with 7 bases between them. The CDR3 has 15 amino acids. The CDR3 DNA sequence: TGTGCCAGCAGCTTGGTCTCTAGCTCCTACAATGAGCAGTTCTTC. Its protein is CASSLVSSSYNEQFF.

This chain links TRBV6-6 with TRBJ2-7, with D tentatively TRBD1 (5 bases). Trimming stripped 6 bases from V and 3 bases from J, with 12 bases between. In germline, CDR1 is MNHNY, CDR2 SVGAGI (reference sequence). The CDR3 sequence is 13 residues long. For the CDR3, the DNA is TGTGCCAGCAGGCTACAGGAGAACTACGAGCAGTACGTC. Encoded protein: CASRLQENYEQYV.

The chain links TRBV2 to TRBJ2-1; 8 bases align to TRBD2. After removal of 6 bases from V and 4 bases from J, the junction contained 8 bases not matched to a gene. There are 15 residues in the CDR3. Germline lookup yields CDR1 SNHLY and CDR2 FYNNEI. CDR3 sequence (DNA): TGTGCCAGCAGCCGGACTAGCTCCCCTTACAATGAGCAGTTCTTC. It yields the protein CASSRTSSPYNEQFF.